Each of the 12 T cell receptor beta chains below was sequenced from the same sample in a study of blood T cell repertoires in COVID-19. TCRdb's copy holds only in-frame clones and misses some; the assay was immunoSEQ multiplex PCR. The repertoire holds 55,000 to 80,000 clones, around 83% seen once, with approximately 12% in the top ten. The specimen was peripheral blood. Receptor source: a human donor in a cohort sampled during active COVID-19.

The chain recombines TRBV5-1 with TRBJ1-3; 7 bases are shared with TRBD1. Germline values: CDR1 SGHRS, CDR2 YFSETQ. This CDR3 spans 16 amino acids. The V gene end was trimmed by 2 bases and the J gene end by 0 bases; junction bases not matched to a gene: 5. CDR3 region: CASSLEGQSSGNTIYF. The CDR3 region has the DNA TGCGCCAGCAGCTTAGAGGGACAGAGCTCTGGAAACACCATATATTTT.

The CDR3 region has the DNA TGTGCCAGCTCACCAACCCGACAGGCGAACACCGGGGAGCTGTTTTTT. Residues: CASSPTRQANTGELFF. V usage is TRBV18 and J usage is TRBJ2-2, with D tentatively TRBD1 (6 bases). CDR1 and CDR2 (germline): KGHSH, LQKENI. Trimming took 2 bases from V and 0 from J, leaving 10 bases between them. This CDR3 comprises 16 residues.

This clone was observed once. The chain has TRBV7-6 and TRBJ1-6, with TRBD1 matching 9 bases. From germline, CDR1 is SGHVS and CDR2 FNYEAQ. Trimming at V came to 4 bases and at J to 6 bases, leaving 4 bases not matched to a gene. The CDR3 is 15 amino acids. The CDR3 sequence is CASSSGQGPNSPLHF. The CDR3 DNA follows: TGTGCCAGCAGCTCGGGACAGGGACCTAATTCACCCCTCCACTTT.

The CDR3 reads CASSESGGFTEAFF. The CDR3 coding sequence is TGTGCCAGCAGTGAAAGTGGGGGCTTCACTGAAGCTTTCTTT. This chain links TRBV6-1 with TRBJ1-1, with a weak D call TRBD1 (6 bases). Germline V gene sequence: CDR1 MNHNS, CDR2 SASEGT. The CDR3 spans 14 residues. Trimming left V 2 bases short and J 4 bases short, with 11 bases between.

The genes are TRBV5-1 and TRBJ1-1; 8 bases line up with TRBD1. Germline lookup yields CDR1 SGHRS and CDR2 YFSETQ. J was trimmed by 4 bases and V by 3 bases; bases with no gene match: 5. The CDR3 extends over 14 amino acids. CDR3 nucleotides: TGCGCCAGCAGCTGGACAGGGTCTGTCACTGAAGCTTTCTTT. The encoded protein is CASSWTGSVTEAFF.

In its sample, this clone was seen many times. The chain recombines TRBV6-4 with TRBJ1-6; 7 bases are a match to TRBD1. The V gene's germline CDR1 is MRHNA and CDR2 SNTAGT. The V and J ends lost 6 bases and 7 bases, in that order; junction bases with no gene match: 6. The CDR3 sequence is 14 residues long. The CDR3 DNA reads TGTGCCAGCAGGAGGGACAGAGGAAATTCACCCCTCCACTTT. It encodes CASRRDRGNSPLHF.

The chain is built from TRBV4-1 and TRBJ2-2; 11 bases align to TRBD1. This CDR3 region has 16 residues. V gave up 8 bases and J gave up 4 bases; unmatched junction bases: 9. Per the germline V gene, CDR1 is MGHRA and CDR2 is YSYEKL. CDR3 region: CASSEDRGPSTGELFF. CDR3 DNA sequence: TGCGCCAGCTCCGAGGACAGGGGGCCCTCCACCGGGGAGCTGTTTTTT.

The chain recombines TRBV5-1 with TRBJ2-3; TRBD2 aligns across 8 bases. The V segment lost 4 bases and the J segment 8 bases; nucleotides outside the gene matches: 6. This CDR3 has 13 amino acids. CDR1 is SGHRS, CDR2 YFSETQ, per germline. CDR3 region: CASSPAGGPTQYF. The CDR3 DNA sequence: TGCGCCAGCAGCCCTGCGGGGGGTCCTACGCAGTATTTT. Supplemented by reference TRBV5-1 and TRBJ2-3, the full variable domain reads KAGVTQTPRYLIKTRGQQVTLSCSPISGHRSVSWYQQTPGQGLQFLFEYFSETQRNKGNFPGRFSGRQFSNSRSEMNVSTLELGDSALYLCASSPAGGPTQYFGPGTRLTVL.

The chain uses TRBV7-2 and TRBJ2-7; possibly TRBD2 for D (6 bases). Trimming shortened V by 1 base and J by 2 bases, and 12 bases separated the two germline ends. Germline CDR1 SGHTA, CDR2 FQGNSA. The length of the CDR3 is 15 residues. The CDR3 sequence is CASSLGAGLAYEQYF. CDR3 coding DNA: TGTGCCAGCAGCTTAGGTGCGGGGCTTGCCTACGAGCAGTACTTC. Full variable domain (missing parts from reference TRBV7-2 and TRBJ2-7): GAGVSQSPSNKVTEKGKDVELRCDPISGHTALYWYRQSLGQGLEFLIYFQGNSAPDKSGLPSDRFSAERTGGSVSTLTIQRTQQEDSAVYLCASSLGAGLAYEQYFGPGTRLTVT.

The rearrangement links TRBV20-1 to TRBJ1-1; no clear D gene. The CDR3 spans 11 residues. Germline CDR1 DFQATT, CDR2 SNEGSKA (reference sequence). Trimming removed 6 bases at V and 10 bases at J, with 15 bases between. This CDR3 is CSANRAAGAFF. DNA of the CDR3: TGCAGTGCAAACCGGGCCGCGGGAGCTTTCTTT.

V usage is TRBV4-1 and J usage is TRBJ2-5; D is ambiguous. From germline, CDR1 is MGHRA and CDR2 YSYEKL. This CDR3 contains 12 residues. V lost 2 bases and J 3 bases, leaving 4 bases between the germline ends. The CDR3 DNA follows: TGCGCCAGCAGCCAAACTGAAGAGACCCAGTACTTC. Translating gives CASSQTEETQYF.

In this sample, this clone turned up once. CDR3 loop: CASIPPTGEVYGYTF. The CDR3 DNA sequence: TGTGCCAGCATCCCACCCACAGGGGAAGTCTATGGCTACACCTTC. The chain recombines TRBV2 with TRBJ1-2, with 7 positions matching TRBD1. The J segment lost 4 bases and the V segment lost 7 bases, leaving 12 bases of the junction unmatched. In germline, CDR1 is SNHLY, CDR2 FYNNEI. This CDR3 is 15 amino acids long.